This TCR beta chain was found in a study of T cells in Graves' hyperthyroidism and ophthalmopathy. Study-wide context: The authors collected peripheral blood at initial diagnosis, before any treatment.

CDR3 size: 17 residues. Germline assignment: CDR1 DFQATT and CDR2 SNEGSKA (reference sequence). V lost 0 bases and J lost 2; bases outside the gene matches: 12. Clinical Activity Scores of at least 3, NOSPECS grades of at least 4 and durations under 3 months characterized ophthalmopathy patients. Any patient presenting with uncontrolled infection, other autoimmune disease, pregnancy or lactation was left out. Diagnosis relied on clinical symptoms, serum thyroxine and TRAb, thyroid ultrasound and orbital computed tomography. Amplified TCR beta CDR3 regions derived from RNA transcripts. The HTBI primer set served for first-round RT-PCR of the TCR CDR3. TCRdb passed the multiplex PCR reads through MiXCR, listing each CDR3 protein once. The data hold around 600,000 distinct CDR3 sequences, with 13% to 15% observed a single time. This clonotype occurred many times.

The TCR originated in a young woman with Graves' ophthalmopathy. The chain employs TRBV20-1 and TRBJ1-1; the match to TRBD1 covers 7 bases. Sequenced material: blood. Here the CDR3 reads CSARDRIRDRFNTEAFF. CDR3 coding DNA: TGCAGTGCTAGAGACCGCATCCGGGACAGATTTAACACTGAAGCTTTCTTT.